This T cell receptor (beta chain) is from a study of cytomegalovirus exposure and HLA in healthy donors. 60 Vbeta and 13 Jbeta primers were used in PCR. Data came from immunoSEQ multiplex PCR; TCRdb stores just in-frame clones and leaves some out. The data show 150,000 to 180,000 clones, around 82% seen once. Per germline, CDR1 MDHEN and CDR2 SYDVKM. The V gene end was trimmed by 7 bases and the J gene end by 3 bases; junction bases not matched to a gene: 9. This CDR3 contains 15 residues. This chain links TRBV28 with TRBJ2-7; TRBD2 matches 10 bases. Input material: PBMCs. This clonotype was obtained from a woman between 40 and 50 years old in good health and CMV-seropositive. The CDR3 reads CASTEGSSGSYEQYF. The CDR3 DNA reads TGTGCCAGCACCGAGGGTTCTAGCGGGAGCTACGAGCAGTACTTC.